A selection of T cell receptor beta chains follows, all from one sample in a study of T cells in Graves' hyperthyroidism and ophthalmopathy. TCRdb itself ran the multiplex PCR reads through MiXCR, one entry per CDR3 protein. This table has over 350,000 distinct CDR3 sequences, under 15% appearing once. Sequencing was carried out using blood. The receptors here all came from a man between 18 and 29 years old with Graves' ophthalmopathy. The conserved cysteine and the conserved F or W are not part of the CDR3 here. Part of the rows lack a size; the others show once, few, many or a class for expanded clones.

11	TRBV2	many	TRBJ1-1	ASSVGGKTEAF
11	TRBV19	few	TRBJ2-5	ASRKANGETQY
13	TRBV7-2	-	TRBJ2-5	ASSPPASGRETQY
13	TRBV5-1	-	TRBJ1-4	ASSFSHTFNEKLF
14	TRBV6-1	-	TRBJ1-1	ASTPTGQGWATEAF
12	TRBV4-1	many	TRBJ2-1	ASSFGGVRDEQF
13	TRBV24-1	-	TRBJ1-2	ATSDGTGGEYGYT
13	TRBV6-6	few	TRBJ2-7	ASSYSRDTSYEQY
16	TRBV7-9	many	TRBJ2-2	ASSLVPGQGSWTGELF
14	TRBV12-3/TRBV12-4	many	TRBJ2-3	ASSLGWGISTDTQY
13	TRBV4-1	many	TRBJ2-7	ASSQVDRSSYEQY
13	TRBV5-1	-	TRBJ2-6	ASSLGVAGANVLT
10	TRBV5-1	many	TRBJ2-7	ASSFPSSEQY
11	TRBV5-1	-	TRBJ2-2	ASSSSSTGELF
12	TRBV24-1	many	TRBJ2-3	ATSGGRLTDTQY
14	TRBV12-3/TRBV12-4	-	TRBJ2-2	ASSFSPRRGTGELF
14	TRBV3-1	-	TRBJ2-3	ASSQEDGRGADTQY
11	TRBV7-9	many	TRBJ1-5	ASSLTRDQPQH
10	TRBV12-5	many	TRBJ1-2	ASGLNDYGYT
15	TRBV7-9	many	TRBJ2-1	ASSPAPLTSSGDEQF
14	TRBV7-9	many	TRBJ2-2	ASRPRGDSSGGELF